This T cell receptor (beta chain) was sequenced for a study of T cell responses to AZD1222 COVID-19 vaccine. General observations from the study: Baseline seropositivity characterized only six AZD1222 recipients. Most donors were white British, females outnumbered males, and clonal diversity was possibly underestimated. Spike-specific TCR breadth and depth both grew after two AZD1222 doses. Unmutated variant regions are reportedly the target of nearly half of TCRs that are spike-specific.

Here immunoSEQ multiplex PCR was the method, and the copy in TCRdb shows in-frame clones only, minus some. The sample lists tens of thousands of clones, roughly 88% occurring once. Details on this clone: What it recognizes is unknown.

This CDR3 has 14 residues. Germline V gene data show CDR1 as LNHDA and CDR2 as SQIVND (reference sequence). V lost 6 bases, J lost 2 bases, and 13 bases lay in between. The genes are TRBV19 and TRBJ1-1, with D tentatively TRBD1 (6 bases). Source: peripheral blood, taken on day 0 of MenACWY control vaccination. The source is an adult in good health. This CDR3 is CASRPRGANTEAFF. In DNA, the CDR3 is TGTGCCAGTAGACCACGGGGGGCTAACACTGAAGCTTTCTTT.